What follows describes a single TCR beta chain. Its antigen is currently unknown. The V gene lost 0 bases and the J gene lost 8 bases, with 13 bases spanning the gap. Germline V gene lookup returns CDR1 MRHNA and CDR2 SNTAGT. The CDR3 runs 14 residues. The source of the sample is a study of cytomegalovirus exposure and HLA in healthy donors. The wider study: Earlier, 95 million to 120 million unique TCR beta sequences were recovered from approximately 200 million T cells by an analysis. Study results and limitations: Presence/absence analysis assumed near-uniform sequencing depth across donors.

Primers included in the PCR were 60 Vbeta and 13 Jbeta primers. Sequenced by immunoSEQ multiplex PCR; TCRdb stores in-frame clones only, minus some. The data hold about 120,000 clones, with about 75% observed a single time. This chain joins TRBV6-4 and TRBJ1-2; D not certain. The source is a man aged 60 to 75 in good health and CMV-seropositive. Sequencing used PBMCs. The CDR3: CASSDSSRGPGYTF. The CDR3 region has the DNA TGTGCCAGCAGTGACTCGAGTCGGGGTCCGGGCTACACCTTC.